This T cell receptor beta chain was recovered during a study of regulatory T cells in long-lasting Graves disease. The study, taken as a whole, reports: Persistent disease was associated with favored TRBV28 usage and with favored use of TRBJ1-2 and TRBJ2-5.

Construction of the TCR beta libraries employed iRepertoire HTBI primers in conjunction with Arm-PCR of CDR3 regions. TCRdb used MiXCR to reprocess the multiplex PCR reads, holding one entry per CDR3 protein. The sample has around 360,000 distinct CDR3 sequences; about 16% are singletons. This CDR3 contains 14 residues. The V gene end was trimmed by 6 bases and the J gene end by 11 bases; junction bases not matched to a gene: 13. The time point is: newly diagnosed GD, antithyroid drugs for less than 3 months. The TCR library was made from RNA extracted from PBMCs. This clonotype was seen many times. Its antigen is not known. The sample was also linked to a second study, of T cells in Graves' hyperthyroidism and ophthalmopathy. That report notes: The study defined stable Graves' hyperthyroidism as no ophthalmopathy progression within 18 months. Uncontrolled infection, other autoimmune disease, pregnancy or lactation led to exclusion.

The rearrangement links TRBV12-3 or TRBV12-4 to TRBJ1-1; 9 bases map to TRBD1. The source was peripheral blood mononuclear cells (PBMCs), collected at new diagnosis, from a patient treated with antithyroid drugs. The receptor was isolated from a woman between 18 and 29 years old with Graves disease. As DNA, the CDR3 is TGTGCCAGCAGCCAGGACAGGGGTGCGACCAATGCTTTCTTT. Its protein product is CASSQDRGATNAFF.